This entry concerns a single T cell receptor beta chain. Next came a second PCR, run for roughly 7 to 12 cycles, which used a sample-barcoded 5' primer along with a J-beta primer mix. Carrying 12 random nucleotides, a template-switch adaptor labeled each individual cDNA molecule. TCRdb re-derived calls from the 5' RACE reads in MiXCR, one entry per CDR3 protein. Of 1,500,000 or so distinct CDR3 sequences listed, approximately 43% are singletons. This record belongs to a study of blood T cells in healthy people across ages. The authors drew 8.5 to 10 milliliters of peripheral blood from each donor. The CDR3 length is 20 residues. Trimming stripped 5 bases from V and 3 bases from J, with 32 bases between. The germline gives CDR1 SGHTA, CDR2 FQGNSA.

The sequencing sample was made of blood. The chain links TRBV7-2 to TRBJ2-7; D might be TRBD1 (6 bases). The TCR sequence derives from a woman aged 18 to 35 in good health. The CDR3 DNA reads as TGTGCCAGCAGCCCCCTCATCCCTAGGTCTCGGTACAGGGACATCTACGAGCAGTACTTC. This encodes CASSPLIPRSRYRDIYEQYF.